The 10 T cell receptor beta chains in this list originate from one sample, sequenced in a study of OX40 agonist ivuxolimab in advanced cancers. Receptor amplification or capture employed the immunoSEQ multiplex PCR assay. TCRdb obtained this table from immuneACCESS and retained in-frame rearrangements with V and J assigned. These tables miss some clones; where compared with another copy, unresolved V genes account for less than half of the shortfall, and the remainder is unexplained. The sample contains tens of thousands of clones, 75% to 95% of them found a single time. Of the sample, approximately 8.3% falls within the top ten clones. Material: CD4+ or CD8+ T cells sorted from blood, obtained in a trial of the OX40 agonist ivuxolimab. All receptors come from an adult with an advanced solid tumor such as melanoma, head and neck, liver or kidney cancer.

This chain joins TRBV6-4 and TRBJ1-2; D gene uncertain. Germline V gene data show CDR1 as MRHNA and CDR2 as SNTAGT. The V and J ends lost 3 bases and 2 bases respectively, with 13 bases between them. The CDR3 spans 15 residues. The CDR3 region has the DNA TGTGCCAGCAGTGAATCCGCCCGTGGGAACTATGGCTACACCTTC. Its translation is CASSESARGNYGYTF.

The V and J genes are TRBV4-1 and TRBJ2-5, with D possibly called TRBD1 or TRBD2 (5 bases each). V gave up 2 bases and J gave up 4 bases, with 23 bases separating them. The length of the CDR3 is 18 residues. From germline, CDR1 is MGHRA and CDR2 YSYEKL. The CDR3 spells CASSQYNTGRTSGETQYF. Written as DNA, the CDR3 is TGCGCCAGCAGCCAATATAATACGGGACGGACCTCAGGAGAGACCCAGTACTTC.

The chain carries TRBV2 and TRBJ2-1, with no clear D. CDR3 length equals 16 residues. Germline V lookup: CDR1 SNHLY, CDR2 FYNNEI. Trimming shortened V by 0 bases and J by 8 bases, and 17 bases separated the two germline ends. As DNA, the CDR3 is TGTGCCAGCAGTGAAGCGCTTATAGGACCATACCATGAGCAGTTCTTC. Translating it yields CASSEALIGPYHEQFF.

The CDR3 DNA is TGTGCCAGCAGCTTAGGGGCAGGGGGCCCCCACGAGCAGTACTTC. Its protein is CASSLGAGGPHEQYF. V and J are TRBV13 and TRBJ2-7, with 8 positions matching TRBD1. This CDR3 spans 15 amino acids. With 0 bases clipped from V and 5 bases from J, the junction kept 6 bases outside the gene matches. Germline V gene sequence: CDR1 PRHDT, CDR2 FYEKMQ (reference sequence).

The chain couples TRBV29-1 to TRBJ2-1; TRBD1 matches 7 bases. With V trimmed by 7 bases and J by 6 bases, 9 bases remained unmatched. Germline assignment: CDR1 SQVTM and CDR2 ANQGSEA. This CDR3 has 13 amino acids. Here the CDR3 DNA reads TGCAGCGCCGGGACAGCTTTACTCAATGAGCAGTTCTTC. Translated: CSAGTALLNEQFF.

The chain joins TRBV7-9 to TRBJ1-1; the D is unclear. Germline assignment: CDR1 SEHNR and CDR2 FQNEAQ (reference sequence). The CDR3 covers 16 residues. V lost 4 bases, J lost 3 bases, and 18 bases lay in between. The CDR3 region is CASSSRPRFGDTEAFF. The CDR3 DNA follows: TGTGCCAGCAGCTCCCGTCCCCGGTTCGGGGACACTGAAGCTTTCTTT. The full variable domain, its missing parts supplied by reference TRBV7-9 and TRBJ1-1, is DTGVSQNPRHKITKRGQNVTFRCDPISEHNRLYWYRQTLGQGPEFLTYFQNEAQLEKSRLLSDRFSAERPKGSFSTLEIQRTEQGDSAMYLCASSSRPRFGDTEAFFGQGTRLTVV.

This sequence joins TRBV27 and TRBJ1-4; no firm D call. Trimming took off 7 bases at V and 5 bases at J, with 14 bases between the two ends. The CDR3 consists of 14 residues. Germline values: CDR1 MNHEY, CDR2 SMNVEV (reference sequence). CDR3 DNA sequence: TGTGCCAGCACCCATTCCGGGAAAAATGAAAAACTGTTTTTT. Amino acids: CASTHSGKNEKLFF.

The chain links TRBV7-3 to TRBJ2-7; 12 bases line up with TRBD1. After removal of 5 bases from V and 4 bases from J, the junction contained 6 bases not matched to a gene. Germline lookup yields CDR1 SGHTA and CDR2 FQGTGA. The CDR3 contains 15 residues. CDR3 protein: CASSLGTGGMYEQYF. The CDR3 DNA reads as TGTGCCAGCAGCCTAGGGACAGGGGGCATGTACGAGCAGTACTTC.

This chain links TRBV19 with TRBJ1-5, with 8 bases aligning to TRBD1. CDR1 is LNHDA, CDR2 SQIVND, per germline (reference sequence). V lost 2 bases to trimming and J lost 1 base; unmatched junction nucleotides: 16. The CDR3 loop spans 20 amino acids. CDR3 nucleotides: TGTGCCAGTAGTATATCGATTTTTCACAGGGGGATCTCAAGCAATCAGCCCCAGCATTTT. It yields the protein CASSISIFHRGISSNQPQHF.

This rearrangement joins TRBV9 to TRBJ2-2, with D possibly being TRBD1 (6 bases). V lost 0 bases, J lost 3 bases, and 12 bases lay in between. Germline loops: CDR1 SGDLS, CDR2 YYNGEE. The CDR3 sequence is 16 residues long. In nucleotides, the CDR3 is TGTGCCAGCAGCGTAGCTACAGGGACCCACACCGGGGAGCTGTTTTTT. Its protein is CASSVATGTHTGELFF.